This record covers a single T cell receptor (beta chain). The data are from a study of blood T cell repertoires in COVID-19. Overall study context: The United States, Italy and Spain supplied acute and convalescent COVID-19 samples.

In the original workflow: Amplification of reference gene primers was used by the study to estimate nucleated cell counts. This table comes from immunoSEQ multiplex PCR, and its TCRdb copy is limited to in-frame clones, with some not included. D and trimming come from the DNA, and the V and J calls and clone size come from that table. The sample contains approximately 180,000 clones, approximately 90% of which appear only once. CDR3 length equals 15 residues. J gave up 4 bases and V 1 base, and 5 bases lay outside the gene matches. Germline V lookup: CDR1 SGHVS, CDR2 FQNEAQ. V gene TRBV7-8 combines with J gene TRBJ2-7; TRBD1 aligns across 9 bases. The TCR sequence derives from a man aged 40-49 years with active or convalescent COVID-19. Sequenced: peripheral blood. The CDR3 protein is CASSLDRGQLYEQYF. The CDR3 DNA follows: TGTGCCAGCAGCTTAGACAGGGGGCAACTATACGAGCAGTACTTC. Together with reference TRBV7-8 and TRBJ2-7, the CDR3 gives the full variable domain: GAGVSQSPRYKVAKRGQDVALRCDPISGHVSLFWYQQALGQGPEFLTYFQNEAQLDKSGLPSDRFFAERPEGSVSTLKIQRTQQEDSAVYLCASSLDRGQLYEQYFGPGTRLTVT.